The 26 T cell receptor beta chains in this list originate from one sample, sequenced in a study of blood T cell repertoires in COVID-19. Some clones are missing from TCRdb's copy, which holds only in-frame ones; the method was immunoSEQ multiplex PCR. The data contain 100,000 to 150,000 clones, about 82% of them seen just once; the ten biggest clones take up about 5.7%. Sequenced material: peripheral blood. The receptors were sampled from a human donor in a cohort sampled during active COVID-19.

The CDR3 reads CASSWTVLSDGYTF. The CDR3 coding sequence is TGTGCCAGCAGTTGGACAGTCCTGAGTGACGGCTACACCTTC. This rearrangement joins TRBV28 to TRBJ1-2; a weak D match, TRBD1 (6 bases). CDR1 MDHEN and CDR2 SYDVKM come from the germline V gene. This CDR3 comprises 14 residues. Trimming removed 4 bases at V and 8 bases at J, with 17 bases between.

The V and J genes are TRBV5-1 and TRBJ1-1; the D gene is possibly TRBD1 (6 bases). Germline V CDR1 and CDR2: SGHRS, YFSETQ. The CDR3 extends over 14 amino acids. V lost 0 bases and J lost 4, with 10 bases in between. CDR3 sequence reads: CASSLVSRGTEAFF. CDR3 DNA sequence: TGCGCCAGCAGCTTGGTATCCAGGGGCACTGAAGCTTTCTTT.

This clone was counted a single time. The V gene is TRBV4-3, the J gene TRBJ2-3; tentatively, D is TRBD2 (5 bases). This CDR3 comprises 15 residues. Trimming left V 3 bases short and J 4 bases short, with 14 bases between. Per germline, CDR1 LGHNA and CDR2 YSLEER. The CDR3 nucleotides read TGCGCCAGCAGCCAGTGGGCGGGCCAGGCAGATACGCAGTATTTT. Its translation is CASSQWAGQADTQYF.

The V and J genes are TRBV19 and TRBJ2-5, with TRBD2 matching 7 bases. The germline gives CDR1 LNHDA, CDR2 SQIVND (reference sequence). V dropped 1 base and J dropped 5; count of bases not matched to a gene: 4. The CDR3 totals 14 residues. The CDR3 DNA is TGTGCCAGTAGTATAGTGGGGGGAGGGGAGACCCAGTACTTC. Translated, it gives CASSIVGGGETQYF.

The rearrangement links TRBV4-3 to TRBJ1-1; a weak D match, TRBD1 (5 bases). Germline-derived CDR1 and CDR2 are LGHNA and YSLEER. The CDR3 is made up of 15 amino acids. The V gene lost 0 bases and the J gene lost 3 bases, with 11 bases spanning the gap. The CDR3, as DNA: TGCGCCAGCAGCCAAGACCCTGGGGCGGACACTGAAGCTTTCTTT. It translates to CASSQDPGADTEAFF.

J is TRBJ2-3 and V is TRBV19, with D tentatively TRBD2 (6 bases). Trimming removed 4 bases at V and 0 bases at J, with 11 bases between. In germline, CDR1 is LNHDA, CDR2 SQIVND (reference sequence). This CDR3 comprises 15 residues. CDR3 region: CASSTGGPSTDTQYF. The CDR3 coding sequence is TGTGCCAGTAGTACCGGGGGACCTAGCACAGATACGCAGTATTTT.

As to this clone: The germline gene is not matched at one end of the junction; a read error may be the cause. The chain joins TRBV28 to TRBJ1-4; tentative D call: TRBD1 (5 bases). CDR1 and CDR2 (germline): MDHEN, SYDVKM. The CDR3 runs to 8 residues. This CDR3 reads CASGAQIF. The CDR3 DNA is TGTGCCAGCGGGGCCCAAATTTTT.

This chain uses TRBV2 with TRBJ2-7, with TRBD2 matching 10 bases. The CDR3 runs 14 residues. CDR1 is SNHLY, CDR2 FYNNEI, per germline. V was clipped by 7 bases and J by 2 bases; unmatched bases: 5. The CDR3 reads CASKEAGGTYEQYF. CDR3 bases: TGTGCCAGCAAGGAAGCGGGAGGGACCTACGAGCAGTACTTC.

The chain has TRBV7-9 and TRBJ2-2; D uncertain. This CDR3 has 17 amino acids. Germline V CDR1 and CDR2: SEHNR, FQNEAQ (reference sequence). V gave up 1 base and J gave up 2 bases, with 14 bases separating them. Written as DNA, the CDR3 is TGTGCCAGCAGCTTAGACTCATTTTTAGTTAACACCGGGGAGCTGTTTTTT. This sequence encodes CASSLDSFLVNTGELFF.

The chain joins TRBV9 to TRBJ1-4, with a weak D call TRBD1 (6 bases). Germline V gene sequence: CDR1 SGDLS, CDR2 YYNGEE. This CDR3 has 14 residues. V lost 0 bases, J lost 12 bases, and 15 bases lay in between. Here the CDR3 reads CASSVAKAGEELFF. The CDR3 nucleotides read TGTGCCAGCAGCGTAGCTAAGGCAGGGGAAGAACTGTTTTTT.

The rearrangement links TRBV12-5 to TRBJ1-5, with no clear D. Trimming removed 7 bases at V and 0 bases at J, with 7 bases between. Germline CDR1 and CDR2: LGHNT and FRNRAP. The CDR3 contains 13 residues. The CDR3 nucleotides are TGTGCTAGTGTTACATATAGCAATCAGCCCCAGCATTTT. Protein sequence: CASVTYSNQPQHF. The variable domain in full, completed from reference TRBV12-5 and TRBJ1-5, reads DARVTQTPRHKVTEMGQEVTMRCQPILGHNTVFWYRQTMMQGLELLAYFRNRAPLDDSGMPKDRFSAEMPDATLATLKIQPSEPRDSAVYFCASVTYSNQPQHFGDGTRLSIL.

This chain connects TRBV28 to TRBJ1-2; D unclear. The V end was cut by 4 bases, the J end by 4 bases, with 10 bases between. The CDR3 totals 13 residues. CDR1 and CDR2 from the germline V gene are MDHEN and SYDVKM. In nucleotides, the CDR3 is TGTGCCAGCAGTTCTCTTGATAGCTATGGCTACACCTTC. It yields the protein CASSSLDSYGYTF.

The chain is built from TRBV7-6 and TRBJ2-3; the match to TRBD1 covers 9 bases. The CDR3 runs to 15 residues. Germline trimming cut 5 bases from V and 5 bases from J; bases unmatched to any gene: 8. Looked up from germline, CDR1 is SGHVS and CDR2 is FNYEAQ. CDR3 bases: TGTGCCAGCAGCCTCCAGACAGGGGGTATAGATACGCAGTATTTT. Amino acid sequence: CASSLQTGGIDTQYF.

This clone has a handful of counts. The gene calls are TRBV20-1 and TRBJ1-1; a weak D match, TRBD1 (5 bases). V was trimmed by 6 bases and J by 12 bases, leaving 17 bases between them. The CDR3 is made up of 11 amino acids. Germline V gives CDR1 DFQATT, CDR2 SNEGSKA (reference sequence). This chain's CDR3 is CSAPRRGETFF. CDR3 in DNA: TGCAGTGCCCCAAGGCGGGGGGAGACTTTCTTT.

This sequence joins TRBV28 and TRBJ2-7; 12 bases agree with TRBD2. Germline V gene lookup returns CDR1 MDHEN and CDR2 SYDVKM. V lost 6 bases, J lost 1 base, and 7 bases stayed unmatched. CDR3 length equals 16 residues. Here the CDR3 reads CASSPGTSGQSYEQYF. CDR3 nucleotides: TGTGCCAGCAGCCCTGGGACTAGCGGGCAGTCCTACGAGCAGTACTTC.

CDR3 bases: TGTGCCGCAAAACAGGAAGATCCCTACGAGCAGTACTTC. Translation gives CAAKQEDPYEQYF. The chain joins TRBV2 to TRBJ2-7, with a tentative D call TRBD1 (5 bases). The CDR3 consists of 13 residues. Germline CDR1 reads SNHLY; CDR2 reads FYNNEI. Trimming took off 11 bases at V and 2 bases at J, with 16 bases between the two ends.

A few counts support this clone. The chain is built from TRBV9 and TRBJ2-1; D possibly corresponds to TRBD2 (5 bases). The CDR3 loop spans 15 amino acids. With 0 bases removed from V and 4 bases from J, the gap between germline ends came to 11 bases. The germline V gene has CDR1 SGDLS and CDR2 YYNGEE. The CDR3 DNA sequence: TGTGCCAGCAGCGTAGATGGGGAGAATTACAATGAGCAGTTCTTC. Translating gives CASSVDGENYNEQFF.

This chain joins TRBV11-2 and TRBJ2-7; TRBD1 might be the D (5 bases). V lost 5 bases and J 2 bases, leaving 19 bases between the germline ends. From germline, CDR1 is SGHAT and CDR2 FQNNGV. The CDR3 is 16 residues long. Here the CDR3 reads CASSPIRFRRAYEQYF. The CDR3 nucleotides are TGTGCCAGCAGCCCTATTAGGTTTCGCAGGGCCTACGAGCAGTACTTC.

The CDR3 loop is CASSLSRGTVGNTIYF. CDR3 in DNA: TGTGCCAGCAGTTTATCGAGGGGGACAGTCGGAAACACCATATATTTT. The chain couples TRBV27 to TRBJ1-3, with 7 bases that match TRBD1. Germline CDR1 reads MNHEY; CDR2 reads SMNVEV (reference sequence). The CDR3 length is 16 residues. J lost 4 bases, V lost 0 bases, and 6 bases had no gene match.

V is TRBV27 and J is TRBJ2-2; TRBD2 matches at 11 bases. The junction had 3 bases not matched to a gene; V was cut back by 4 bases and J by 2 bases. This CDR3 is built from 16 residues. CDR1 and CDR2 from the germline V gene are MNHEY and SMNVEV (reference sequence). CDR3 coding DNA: TGTGCCAGCAGTTGGGGGACTAGCGGAAACACCGGGGAGCTGTTTTTT. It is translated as CASSWGTSGNTGELFF.

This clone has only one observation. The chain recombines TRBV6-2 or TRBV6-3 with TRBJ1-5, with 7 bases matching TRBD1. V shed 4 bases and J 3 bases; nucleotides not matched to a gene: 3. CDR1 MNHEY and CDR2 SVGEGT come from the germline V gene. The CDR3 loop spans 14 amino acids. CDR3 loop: CASSWQGVNQPQHF. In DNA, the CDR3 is TGTGCCAGCAGTTGGCAGGGGGTCAATCAGCCCCAGCATTTT.

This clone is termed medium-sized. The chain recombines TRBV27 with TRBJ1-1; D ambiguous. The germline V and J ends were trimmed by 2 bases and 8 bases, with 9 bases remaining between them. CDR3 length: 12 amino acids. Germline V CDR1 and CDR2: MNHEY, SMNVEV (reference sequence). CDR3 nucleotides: TGTGCCAGCAGTTTAGGAGGCAGGGAAGCTTTCTTT. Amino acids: CASSLGGREAFF.

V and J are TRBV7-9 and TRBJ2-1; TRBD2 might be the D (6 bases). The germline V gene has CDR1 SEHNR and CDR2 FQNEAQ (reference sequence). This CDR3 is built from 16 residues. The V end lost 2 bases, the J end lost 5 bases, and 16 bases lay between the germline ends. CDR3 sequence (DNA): TGTGCCAGCAGCTTACAAAGCCTAGCGTCGAACAATGAGCAGTTCTTC. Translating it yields CASSLQSLASNNEQFF.

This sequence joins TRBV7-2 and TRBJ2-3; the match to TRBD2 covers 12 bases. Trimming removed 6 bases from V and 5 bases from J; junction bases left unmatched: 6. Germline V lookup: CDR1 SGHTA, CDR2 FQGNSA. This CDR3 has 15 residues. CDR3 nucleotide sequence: TGTGCCAGCAGTTTCACTAGCGGGAGGCAAGATACGCAGTATTTT. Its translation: CASSFTSGRQDTQYF. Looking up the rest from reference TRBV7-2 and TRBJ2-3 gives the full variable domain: GAGVSQSPSNKVTEKGKDVELRCDPISGHTALYWYRQSLGQGLEFLIYFQGNSAPDKSGLPSDRFSAERTGGSVSTLTIQRTQQEDSAVYLCASSFTSGRQDTQYFGPGTRLTVL.

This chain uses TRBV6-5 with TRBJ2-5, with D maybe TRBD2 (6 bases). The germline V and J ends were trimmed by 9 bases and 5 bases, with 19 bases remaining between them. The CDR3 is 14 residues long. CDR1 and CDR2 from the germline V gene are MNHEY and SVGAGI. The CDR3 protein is CASVVGPGGETQYF. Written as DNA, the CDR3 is TGTGCCAGTGTTGTGGGGCCTGGGGGGGAGACCCAGTACTTC.

The CDR3 DNA follows: TGTGCCTGGAGCACCAGCGGGGCCTACGAGCAGTACTTC. It codes for CAWSTSGAYEQYF. The rearrangement uses TRBV30 and TRBJ2-7, with TRBD2 identical over 7 bases. This CDR3 is built from 13 residues. V was pared by 3 bases and J by 2 bases, with 4 bases of the junction left unmatched. Germline CDR1 and CDR2: GTSNPN and SVGIG (reference sequence). The full variable domain, in which reference TRBV30 and TRBJ2-7 provide the parts outside the CDR3, is SQTIHQWPATLVQPVGSPLSLECTVEGTSNPNLYWYRQAAGRGLQLLFYSVGIGQISSEVPQNLSASRPQDRQFILSSKKLLLSDSGFYLCAWSTSGAYEQYFGPGTRLTVT.